Each of the 5 T cell receptor beta chains below was sequenced from the same sample in a study of shared clonotypes between healthy human individuals. Generated by immunoSEQ multiplex PCR, the TCRdb table keeps only in-frame clones and is missing some. The sample has about half a million clones; about 78% are singletons. The sample consisted of PBMCs. Receptors were obtained from a woman in her 40s in good health. Some clones in this sample may be carry-over from other donors' samples.

The rearrangement links TRBV11-1 to TRBJ2-7, with D perhaps matching TRBD2 (6 bases). V lost 5 bases, J lost 3 bases, and 20 bases lay in between. Germline values: CDR1 SGHAT, CDR2 FQDESV (reference sequence). CDR3 length: 16 residues. CDR3 residues: CASSLWRDAGGYEQYF. The CDR3 region has the DNA TGTGCCAGCAGCCTCTGGAGGGACGCTGGGGGCTACGAGCAGTACTTC.

Only one count was recorded for this clone. The V and J genes are TRBV11-2 and TRBJ2-5, with D possibly being TRBD1 or TRBD2 (5 bases each). Germline lookup yields CDR1 SGHAT and CDR2 FQNNGV. CDR3 length equals 14 residues. The ends were cut back, 5 bases at V and 4 bases at J, with 14 bases in the middle. The CDR3 protein is CASSPSGGIETQYF. Here the CDR3 DNA reads TGTGCCAGCAGCCCTAGTGGGGGAATAGAGACCCAGTACTTC.

The chain links TRBV5-1 to TRBJ2-3; D ambiguous. With 0 bases removed from V and 4 bases from J, the gap between germline ends came to 9 bases. Germline-derived CDR1 and CDR2 are SGHRS and YFSETQ. The CDR3 sequence is 14 residues long. The CDR3 is CASSLGQFPDTQYF. The CDR3 DNA follows: TGCGCCAGCAGCTTGGGCCAGTTTCCAGATACGCAGTATTTT.

The chain employs TRBV28 and TRBJ1-5; D is unresolved. The CDR3 totals 14 residues. The V and J ends lost 6 bases and 6 bases respectively, with 15 bases between them. CDR1 MDHEN and CDR2 SYDVKM come from the germline V gene. The CDR3 region is CASSSEVWGQPQHF. As DNA, the CDR3 is TGTGCCAGCAGCTCCGAAGTATGGGGTCAGCCCCAGCATTTT.

This clone occurred once. V and J are TRBV28 and TRBJ1-2, with 7 positions matching TRBD1. Germline CDR1 and CDR2: MDHEN and SYDVKM. V was clipped by 6 bases and J by 4 bases; unmatched bases: 5. The CDR3 length is 13 residues. The CDR3 coding sequence is TGTGCCAGCAGAGGGGACAGACCCTATGGCTACACCTTC. This gives the protein CASRGDRPYGYTF.